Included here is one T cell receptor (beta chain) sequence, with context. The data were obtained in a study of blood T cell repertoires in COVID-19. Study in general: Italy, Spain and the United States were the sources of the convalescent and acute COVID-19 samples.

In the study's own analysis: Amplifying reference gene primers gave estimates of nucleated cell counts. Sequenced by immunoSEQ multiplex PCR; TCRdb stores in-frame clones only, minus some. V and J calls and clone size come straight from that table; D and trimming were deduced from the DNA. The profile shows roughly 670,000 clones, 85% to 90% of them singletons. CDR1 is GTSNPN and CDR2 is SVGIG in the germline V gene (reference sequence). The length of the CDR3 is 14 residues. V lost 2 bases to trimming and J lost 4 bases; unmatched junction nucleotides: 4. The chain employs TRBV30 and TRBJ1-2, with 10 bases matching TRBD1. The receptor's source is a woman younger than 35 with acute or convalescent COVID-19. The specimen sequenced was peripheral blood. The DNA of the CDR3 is TGTGCCTGGAGTTGGGGACAGGGGACCTATGGCTACACCTTC. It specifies CAWSWGQGTYGYTF.